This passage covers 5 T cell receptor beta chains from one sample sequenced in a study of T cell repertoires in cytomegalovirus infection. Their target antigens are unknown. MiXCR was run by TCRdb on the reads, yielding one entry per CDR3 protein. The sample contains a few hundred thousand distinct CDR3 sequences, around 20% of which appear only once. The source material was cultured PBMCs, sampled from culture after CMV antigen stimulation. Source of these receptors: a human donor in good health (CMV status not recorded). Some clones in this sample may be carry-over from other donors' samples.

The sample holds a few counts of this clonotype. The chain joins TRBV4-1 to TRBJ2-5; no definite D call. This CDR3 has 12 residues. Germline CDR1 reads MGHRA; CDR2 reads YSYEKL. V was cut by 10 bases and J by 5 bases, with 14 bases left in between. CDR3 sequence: CAIARVVETQYF. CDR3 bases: TGCGCCATTGCTAGGGTTGTGGAGACCCAGTACTTC.

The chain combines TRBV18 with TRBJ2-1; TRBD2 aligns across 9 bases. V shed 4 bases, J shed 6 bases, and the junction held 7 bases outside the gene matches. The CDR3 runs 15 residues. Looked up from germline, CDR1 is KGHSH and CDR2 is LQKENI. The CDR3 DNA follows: TGTGCCAGCTCACTAGGAGCGGGAGGCAGCAATGAGCAGTTCTTC. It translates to CASSLGAGGSNEQFF. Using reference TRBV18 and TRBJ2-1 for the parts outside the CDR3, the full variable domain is NAGVMQNPRHLVRRRGQEARLRCSPMKGHSHVYWYRQLPEEGLKFMVYLQKENIIDESGMPKERFSAEFPKEGPSILRIQQVVRGDSAAYFCASSLGAGGSNEQFFGPGTRLTVL.

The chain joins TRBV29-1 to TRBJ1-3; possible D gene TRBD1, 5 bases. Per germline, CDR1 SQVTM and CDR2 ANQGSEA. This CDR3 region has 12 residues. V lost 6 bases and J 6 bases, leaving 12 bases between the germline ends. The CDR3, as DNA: TGCAGCGTGGCCCGGGGCGAAAACACCATATATTTT. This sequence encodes CSVARGENTIYF. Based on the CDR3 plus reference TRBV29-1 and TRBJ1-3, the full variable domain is SAVISQKPSRDICQRGTSLTIQCQVDSQVTMMFWYRQQPGQSLTLIATANQGSEATYESGFVIDKFPISRPNLTFSTLTVSNMSPEDSSIYLCSVARGENTIYFGEGSWLTVV.

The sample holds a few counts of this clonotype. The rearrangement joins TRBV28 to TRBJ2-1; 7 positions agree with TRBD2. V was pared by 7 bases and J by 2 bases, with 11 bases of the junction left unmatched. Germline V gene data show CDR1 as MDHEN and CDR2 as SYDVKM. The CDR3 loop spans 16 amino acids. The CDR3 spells CASTRTGAGTYNEQFF. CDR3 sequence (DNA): TGTGCCAGCACCCGGACCGGAGCGGGAACCTACAATGAGCAGTTCTTC.

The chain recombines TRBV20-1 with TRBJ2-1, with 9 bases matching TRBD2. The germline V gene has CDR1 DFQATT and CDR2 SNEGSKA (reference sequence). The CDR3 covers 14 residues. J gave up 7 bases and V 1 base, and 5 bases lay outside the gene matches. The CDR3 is CSARGRLAANEQFF. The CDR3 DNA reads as TGCAGTGCTAGAGGGAGACTAGCGGCGAATGAGCAGTTCTTC.